The 21 T cell receptor beta chains below all came from one sample that was sequenced in a study of blood T cell repertoires in COVID-19. Sequenced by immunoSEQ multiplex PCR; TCRdb stores in-frame clones only, minus some. Counted here are about 100,000 clones, around four fifths occurring once; the ten biggest clones make up around an eighth. What was sequenced was peripheral blood. All receptors derive from a man aged 45-60 years with active or convalescent COVID-19.

This sequence joins TRBV12-3 or TRBV12-4 and TRBJ1-2, with no clear D. V lost 6 bases to trimming and J lost 7 bases, with 12 bases between them. This CDR3 is 12 amino acids long. The CDR3: CASRSLRVGYTF. The DNA of the CDR3 is TGTGCCAGCAGATCCTTGAGGGTTGGCTACACCTTC.

This clone occurred a few times. CDR3 DNA: TGTGCCACCAGTTTAAGCTTTACCGCCGGGGAGCTGTTTTTT. Encoded protein: CATSLSFTAGELFF. The chain carries TRBV24-1 and TRBJ2-2; the D is unclear. V lost 6 bases and J lost 6, with 13 bases in between. The length of the CDR3 is 14 residues. Germline loops: CDR1 KGHDR, CDR2 SFDVKD.

This clone has just a few counts. The chain combines TRBV20-1 with TRBJ1-6, with a weak D call TRBD1 (6 bases). CDR3 length: 13 amino acids. The V gene lost 3 bases and the J gene lost 9 bases, with 12 bases spanning the gap. Germline V CDR1 and CDR2: DFQATT, SNEGSKA (reference sequence). The CDR3 bases are TGCAGTGCTAGTCAAGGGGGTGGTTCACCCCTCCACTTT. This encodes CSASQGGGSPLHF.

V gene TRBV7-9 combines with J gene TRBJ2-5, with TRBD2 identical over 8 bases. V lost 6 bases and J lost 4; bases outside the gene matches: 10. This CDR3 comprises 15 residues. CDR1 is SEHNR and CDR2 is FQNEAQ in the germline V gene (reference sequence). The CDR3 DNA is TGTGCCAGCAGTTCGTGGCTGGCGGGAGGAGAGACCCAGTACTTC. This sequence encodes CASSSWLAGGETQYF.

The CDR3 protein is CASSLGGLISPLHF. For the CDR3, the DNA is TGCGCCAGCAGCTTGGGGGGCCTAATTTCACCCCTCCACTTT. The chain uses TRBV5-1 and TRBJ1-6, with D tentatively TRBD1 (5 bases). Germline values: CDR1 SGHRS, CDR2 YFSETQ. V was clipped by 0 bases and J by 9 bases, with 10 bases between them. The CDR3 consists of 14 residues.

This chain links TRBV10-1 with TRBJ1-1; the D is unclear. The CDR3 is 12 residues long. Trimming took 3 bases from V and 2 from J, leaving 4 bases between them. Per germline, CDR1 WNHNN and CDR2 SYGVQD (reference sequence). DNA of the CDR3: TGCGCCAGCAGTGACCCAAACACTGAAGCTTTCTTT. Its protein product is CASSDPNTEAFF.

To note about this clone: A read error may account for a junction end that differs from germline. This chain uses TRBV7-7 with TRBJ1-2; D remains unclear. Per germline, CDR1 SSHAT and CDR2 FNYEAQ (reference sequence). The CDR3 is 13 amino acids. The CDR3 DNA reads TGTGCTAGCAGCTTCCGTTTCGACTCTGGCTACACCTTC. Its translation: CASSFRFDSGYTF.

The chain combines TRBV28 with TRBJ2-3; no reliable D call. The CDR3 is 12 amino acids. Germline assignment: CDR1 MDHEN and CDR2 SYDVKM. Between the trimmed V and J ends, which lost 7 bases and 0 bases, there was a span of 5 bases. CDR3 in amino acids: CASKESTDTQYF. CDR3 in DNA: TGTGCCAGCAAAGAGAGCACAGATACGCAGTATTTT. Variable domain in full (rest from reference TRBV28 and TRBJ2-3): DVKVTQSSRYLVKRTGEKVFLECVQDMDHENMFWYRQDPGLGLRLIYFSYDVKMKEKGDIPEGYSVSREKKERFSLILESASTNQTSMYLCASKESTDTQYFGPGTRLTVL.

The chain couples TRBV5-1 to TRBJ1-1; D not resolved. V was cut by 2 bases and J by 1 base, with 9 bases left in between. Germline V gene data show CDR1 as SGHRS and CDR2 as YFSETQ. This CDR3 comprises 14 residues. This CDR3 is CASSFNTQNTEAFF. CDR3 nucleotide sequence: TGCGCCAGCAGCTTTAATACACAGAACACTGAAGCTTTCTTT.

V is TRBV5-1 and J is TRBJ1-2, with D possibly TRBD1 on 6 matching bases. Trimming removed 5 bases from V and 4 bases from J, with 9 bases in between. The CDR3 sequence is 12 residues long. Germline lookup yields CDR1 SGHRS and CDR2 YFSETQ. CDR3 amino acids: CASRTGTYGYTF. In DNA form, the CDR3 reads TGCGCCAGCAGAACAGGGACCTATGGCTACACCTTC.

Here the CDR3 reads CASKKGDRSNQPQHF. CDR3 DNA: TGTGCCAGCAAGAAAGGGGACAGGAGCAATCAGCCCCAGCATTTT. The V call is TRBV7-8, the J call TRBJ1-5; 8 bases match TRBD1. V was clipped by 7 bases and J by 1 base; unmatched bases: 6. Germline values: CDR1 SGHVS, CDR2 FQNEAQ. The CDR3 is made up of 15 amino acids. Combining the CDR3 with reference TRBV7-8 and TRBJ1-5 gives the whole variable domain GAGVSQSPRYKVAKRGQDVALRCDPISGHVSLFWYQQALGQGPEFLTYFQNEAQLDKSGLPSDRFFAERPEGSVSTLKIQRTQQEDSAVYLCASKKGDRSNQPQHFGDGTRLSIL.

The gene calls are TRBV19 and TRBJ2-5, with 10 positions matching TRBD1. CDR1 LNHDA and CDR2 SQIVND come from the germline V gene (reference sequence). Trimming cost V 2 bases and J 4 bases; bases outside gene matches: 7. The CDR3 sequence is 16 residues long. For the CDR3, the DNA is TGTGCCAGTAGTATAAGGGGACAGGGGAAAGGAGAGACCCAGTACTTC. Translated, it gives CASSIRGQGKGETQYF.

This chain connects TRBV5-1 to TRBJ2-1, with D maybe TRBD1 (6 bases). The CDR3 has 15 amino acids. Trimming shortened V by 3 bases and J by 6 bases, and 16 bases separated the two germline ends. Germline V gene data show CDR1 as SGHRS and CDR2 as YFSETQ. CDR3 nucleotide sequence: TGCGCCAGCAGCTCAGGACAGCGCGGCGGCAATGAGCAGTTCTTC. Its protein product is CASSSGQRGGNEQFF.

The CDR3 DNA reads TGTGCCAGCAGCCCGGGACTAGCGGGAGGGCCGGGGGATACGCAGTATTTT. Translated: CASSPGLAGGPGDTQYF. The chain recombines TRBV3-1 (or the pseudogene TRBV3-2) with TRBJ2-3; 16 bases are a match to TRBD2. Germline CDR1 is LGHDT and CDR2 is YNNKEL (reference sequence). The CDR3 runs 17 residues. The V gene end was trimmed by 4 bases and the J gene end by 6 bases; junction bases not matched to a gene: 7.

This chain joins TRBV10-2 and TRBJ1-1; D call uncertain. CDR3 size: 16 residues. Trimming removed 0 bases at V and 8 bases at J, with 19 bases between. Germline CDR1 reads WSHSY; CDR2 reads SAAADI. CDR3 region: CASSESKWRTSGEAFF. For the CDR3, the DNA is TGCGCCAGCAGTGAGTCTAAATGGAGAACCTCCGGGGAAGCTTTCTTT.

V is TRBV18 and J is TRBJ2-1; 8 bases align to TRBD2. The V and J ends lost 2 bases and 6 bases, in that order; junction bases with no gene match: 9. CDR3 length: 16 residues. Germline CDR1 is KGHSH and CDR2 is LQKENI. The CDR3 region is CASSPSRDGRVNEQFF. CDR3 nucleotides: TGTGCCAGCTCACCATCCCGGGACGGGAGGGTCAATGAGCAGTTCTTC.

V usage is TRBV4-1 and J usage is TRBJ1-2; 7 bases are a match to TRBD1. Germline CDR1 reads MGHRA; CDR2 reads YSYEKL. V lost 1 base to trimming and J lost 8 bases; unmatched junction nucleotides: 10. The CDR3 runs 15 residues. This CDR3 reads CASSQVEQGLSGYTF. Here the CDR3 DNA reads TGCGCCAGCAGCCAAGTCGAACAGGGGCTGAGCGGCTACACCTTC.

V is TRBV6-4 and J is TRBJ1-2, with 9 nucleotides matching TRBD1. V lost 4 bases and J lost 4; bases outside the gene matches: 13. The CDR3 runs 17 residues. Germline CDR1 is MRHNA and CDR2 is SNTAGT. CDR3 sequence reads: CASSVLPRTGEAYGYTF. In DNA, the CDR3 is TGTGCCAGCAGTGTCCTTCCGAGGACAGGGGAGGCCTATGGCTACACCTTC.

The chain carries TRBV19 and TRBJ1-1; the D gene is possibly TRBD1 (6 bases). V was cut by 5 bases and J by 2 bases, with 12 bases left in between. The CDR3 contains 14 residues. Germline CDR1 LNHDA, CDR2 SQIVND (reference sequence). The CDR3, as DNA: TGTGCCAGTAGTCTAGGACAGCTTAACACTGAAGCTTTCTTT. Translated: CASSLGQLNTEAFF.

The CDR3 DNA follows: TGTGCCAGCAGCCTCTCCGACTGGGGCGAAGCTTTCTTT. Amino acids: CASSLSDWGEAFF. The rearrangement joins TRBV6-5 to TRBJ1-1, with D perhaps TRBD1 (5 bases). Between the trimmed V and J ends, which lost 6 bases and 8 bases, there was a span of 16 bases. This CDR3 is built from 13 residues. The germline gives CDR1 MNHEY, CDR2 SVGAGI.

As DNA, the CDR3 is TGTGCCAGCCGTTCCAGCGGTGCTATTAGCAATCAGCCCCAGCATTTT. Translated: CASRSSGAISNQPQHF. The chain recombines TRBV6-5 with TRBJ1-5; D is unclear. Germline V gives CDR1 MNHEY, CDR2 SVGAGI. There are 16 residues in the CDR3. Trimming took 8 bases from V and 0 from J, leaving 17 bases between them.